The clone carrying this T cell receptor beta chain turned up a few times. Its antigen remains unknown. These data come from a study of T-cell reconstitution after alpha-beta-depleted transplantation in children. Whole-study results and caveats: Recipient T cells and thymic progenitors that survived gave rise to the high TCRbeta diversity observed at day 60 in some patients. T-cell counts and diversity at one year following transplant were attributed mainly to newly produced T cells. It was reported that alpha-beta T cells came from several hundred expanded graft clones (about two months after transplant).

V shed 2 bases, J shed 4 bases, and the junction held 14 bases outside the gene matches. Germline V lookup: CDR1 DFQATT, CDR2 SNEGSKA (reference sequence). CDR3 size: 18 residues. Preparation of the TCRbeta library used unique molecular identifiers. Via MiXCR, TCRdb re-called the PCR reads, giving one row per CDR3 protein. Among hundreds of thousands of distinct CDR3 sequences, approximately 15% were seen once, and the ten largest hold 40% to 50%. The receptor was derived from a male patient aged 2-15 years who had a stem cell transplant for acute lymphoblastic leukemia, so the T cells may come from the graft donor. This rearrangement joins TRBV20-1 to TRBJ2-2; 9 nucleotides align to TRBD2. The sequences come from PBMCs, mostly from graft donor cells, collected 360 days after TCRalphabeta/CD19-depleted stem cell transplant. Here the CDR3 DNA reads TGCAGTGCTAGATCATCAGAGCTAGCGGGGATCACCACCGGGGAGCTGTTTTTT. The encoded protein is CSARSSELAGITTGELFF.